These T cell receptor beta chains were read from a single sample in a study of OX40 agonist ivuxolimab in advanced cancers. The table came from immunoSEQ multiplex PCR; TCRdb's copy has only in-frame clones and leaves some out. Of 69,000 or so clones in the sample, roughly 85% were seen once. The specimen comprised CD4+ or CD8+ T cells sorted from blood, sampled in a trial of the OX40 agonist ivuxolimab. The receptors shown here come from an adult with an advanced solid tumor such as melanoma, head and neck, liver or kidney cancer. Each CDR3 is given with its conserved first and last residue. Fields, in order: D gene, V gene, clone size, J gene, CDR3 DNA, CDR3 protein. The D gene is left open where the match is weak. Clone size appears in some rows only: once, few, many, or a class for an expanded clone.

-	TRBV7-2	-	TRBJ1-5	TGTGCCAGCAGCTCGTGGGGGGTCAATCAGCCCCAGCATTTT	CASSSWGVNQPQHF
-	TRBV5-6	-	TRBJ2-1	TGTGCCAGCAGCCTCAGGGCGACAAGCTATAATGAGCAGTTCTTC	CASSLRATSYNEQFF
-	TRBV6-5	-	TRBJ2-7	TGTGCCAGCAGTTACTATCAGGGCTACGAGCAGTACTTC	CASSYYQGYEQYF
-	TRBV11-3	-	TRBJ2-7	TGTGCCAGCAGCTTAGACGGCGGGACCTCGGGGGAGCAGTACTTC	CASSLDGGTSGEQYF
TRBD1	TRBV19	few	TRBJ1-5	TGTGCCAGTACGGGACAGGATTATCAGCCCCAGCATTTT	CASTGQDYQPQHF
TRBD2	TRBV6-5	-	TRBJ2-7	TGTGCCAGCAGTCGAGGACTAGGTTCCTACGAGCAGTACTTC	CASSRGLGSYEQYF
TRBD2	TRBV4-2	once	TRBJ2-1	TGTGCCAGCAGCCACGGTACTAGCGGGAGTACAACTCGCAATGAGCAGTTCTTC	CASSHGTSGSTTRNEQFF
-	TRBV7-2	-	TRBJ2-5	TGTGCCAGCAGCAAACCCCTTCAAGAGACCCAGTACTTC	CASSKPLQETQYF
-	TRBV4-3	-	TRBJ1-2	TGCGCCAGCAGCGTGGACGGAATCTATGGCTACACCTTC	CASSVDGIYGYTF
-	TRBV27	-	TRBJ2-1	TGTGCCAGCAGTCCATGGACAGTTGACTTTTACAATGAGCAGTTCTTC	CASSPWTVDFYNEQFF
-	TRBV6-1	-	TRBJ1-2	TGTGCCAGCAGTGGTGGGGTGTATAACTATGGCTACACCTTC	CASSGGVYNYGYTF
-	TRBV5-8	-	TRBJ2-1	TGTGCCAGCAGCTTTTCCGGGGGGCGAGATGAGCAGTTCTTC	CASSFSGGRDEQFF
-	TRBV19	once	TRBJ2-7	TGTGCCAGTAGTACCAACGGTGCCTCCTACGAGCAGTACTTC	CASSTNGASYEQYF
-	TRBV4-1	-	TRBJ1-3	TGCGCCAGCAGCCAAGGTTCAAACACCATATATTTT	CASSQGSNTIYF
-	TRBV6-6	-	TRBJ2-3	TGTGCCAGCAGTCCCCCCGGGGTGGGGAGCACAGATACGCAGTATTTT	CASSPPGVGSTDTQYF
-	TRBV5-6	-	TRBJ2-5	TGTGCCAGCAGCGTCCAAGAGACCCAGTACTTC	CASSVQETQYF
TRBD1	TRBV6-1	once	TRBJ2-5	TGTGCCACCAGAACGTTAGGACAGGGGCAAGAGACCCAGTACTTC	CATRTLGQGQETQYF
TRBD2	TRBV30	-	TRBJ2-3	TGTGCCTGGGGGAGGGGCCGATCTAGCACAGATACGCAGTATTTT	CAWGRGRSSTDTQYF
-	TRBV11-3	-	TRBJ1-1	TGTGCCAGCAGCTTATCTAACCCCGTTGAATGGACTGAAGCTTTCTTT	CASSLSNPVEWTEAFF